This is a list of T cell receptor beta chains from one sample in a study of beta chain features in type 1 diabetes. The method was immunoSEQ multiplex PCR; TCRdb's version includes in-frame clones alone and lacks a portion of them. The sample shows 150,000 to 200,000 clones, roughly 8% of them seen only once. Sequencing was performed on central memory CD4+ T cells from blood. The receptors here all came from a man younger than 30 with type 1 diabetes. The CDR3 runs from the conserved cysteine through the conserved F or W. D genes are given only for firm matches.

CDR3 protein,D gene,J gene,V gene
CASSLKMTGGTSPHYEQYF,TRBD1,TRBJ2-7,TRBV27
CASSYSTRPSTDTQYF,-,TRBJ2-3,TRBV6-5
CSARKSTGGDF,TRBD1,TRBJ1-2,TRBV20-1
CASRAGGTDTQYF,TRBD1,TRBJ2-3,TRBV19
CAWSVSGGRQPQHF,-,TRBJ1-5,TRBV30
CASTQLADSYNEQFF,-,TRBJ2-1,TRBV19
CATSRSGIYGYTF,-,TRBJ1-2,TRBV15
CASSLAGGPVDTQYF,TRBD2,TRBJ2-3,TRBV6-1
CASTRDRGTTDTQYF,TRBD1,TRBJ2-3,TRBV7-2
CASSYEKGAGYGYTF,TRBD1,TRBJ1-2,TRBV6-5
CASSVLGARAETQYF,-,TRBJ2-5,TRBV5-1
CASSLVGSSGANVLTF,-,TRBJ2-6,TRBV5-1
CASSALSGGNTGELFF,TRBD2,TRBJ2-2,TRBV7-2
CAWSKGQLNTGELFF,TRBD1,TRBJ2-2,TRBV30
CASSSQGPSQPQHF,-,TRBJ1-5,TRBV6-5
CASSPTGGDSPLHF,TRBD1,TRBJ1-6,TRBV18
CASSTGVNQPQHF,TRBD1,TRBJ1-5,TRBV19
CASSLVFADTQYF,-,TRBJ2-3,TRBV5-4
CASSQAGGAGDAYEQYF,TRBD2,TRBJ2-7,TRBV4-2
CASSMTSSTDTQYF,-,TRBJ2-3,TRBV5-1
CASSLYGGQRNEQFF,-,TRBJ2-1,TRBV7-2
CASSPRRGEKLFF,-,TRBJ1-4,TRBV7-2
CASSPQWDRDSYEQYF,TRBD1,TRBJ2-7,TRBV4-1
CASSPDYQGLEQFF,-,TRBJ2-1,TRBV7-9
CASSPSAGQGYGYTF,-,TRBJ1-2,TRBV7-8
CASSPQQETQYF,-,TRBJ2-5,TRBV11-2
CASRTGGDEQYF,TRBD2,TRBJ2-7,TRBV6-1
CASSLDGGDYGYTF,-,TRBJ1-2,TRBV5-1
CASSPANRASYTF,-,TRBJ1-2,TRBV13
CASSFQRGSYNEQFF,-,TRBJ2-1,TRBV27
CASSSGGETQYF,TRBD2,TRBJ2-5,TRBV7-2